What follows describes a single T cell receptor beta chain. The treatment denotes: oral pan-JAK inhibitor, 5-10 mg twice daily. cDNA prepared by RNA extraction and subsequent reverse transcription served as the template for sequencing. Measured with immunoSEQ multiplex PCR; TCRdb has only the in-frame clones, and not every one. This sample has roughly 100,000 clones, with 85% to 90% found just once. The germline V gene has CDR1 LNHDA and CDR2 SQIVND (reference sequence). The CDR3 is 15 amino acids. With V trimmed by 0 bases and J by 8 bases, 4 bases remained unmatched. This record belongs to a study of CD8+ T cells in alopecia areata.

Specimen: CD8+ T cells sorted from blood, collected at approximately week 31, from a patient treated with tofacitinib. The J gene is TRBJ1-2, the V gene TRBV19; TRBD1 aligns across 12 bases. This TCR was sampled from a human donor with alopecia areata. The CDR3 is CASSIEGTGGLGYTF. As DNA, the CDR3 is TGTGCCAGTAGTATAGAGGGGACAGGGGGCCTCGGCTACACCTTC.